The next 27 T cell receptor beta chains were all read from a single sample in a study of blood T cell repertoires in COVID-19. This table comes from immunoSEQ multiplex PCR, and its TCRdb copy is limited to in-frame clones, with some not included. The data show under 130,000 clones, 70% to 90% seen once. The sequenced material came from peripheral blood. These TCRs come from a man in his fifties or sixties in a cohort sampled during active COVID-19.

The gene calls are TRBV19 and TRBJ1-2; 12 nucleotides line up with TRBD1. Trimming cost V 5 bases and J 5 bases; bases outside gene matches: 6. Germline V CDR1 and CDR2: LNHDA, SQIVND (reference sequence). This CDR3 has 15 residues. CDR3 region: CASSEGQGAKYGYTF. DNA of the CDR3: TGTGCCAGTAGTGAGGGACAGGGGGCGAAGTATGGCTACACCTTC.

The sample holds one count of this clone. The V call is TRBV14, the J call TRBJ2-7; 9 bases are a match to TRBD1. This CDR3 has 16 amino acids. V was clipped by 1 base and J by 5 bases; unmatched bases: 9. The germline V gene encodes CDR1 SGHDN and CDR2 FVKESK. CDR3 nucleotides: TGTGCCAGCAGCCAAGGGGGGACAGGGTGGATCCACGAGCAGTACTTC. This encodes CASSQGGTGWIHEQYF.

This clone was detected a few times. The chain uses TRBV6-4 and TRBJ2-2; D not certain. The V and J ends lost 3 bases and 6 bases respectively, with 8 bases between them. The CDR3 has 13 residues. The germline V gene encodes CDR1 MRHNA and CDR2 SNTAGT. CDR3 nucleotides: TGTGCCAGCAGTGAGTCGGGTTCCGGGGAGCTGTTTTTT. Translating gives CASSESGSGELFF.

The chain is built from TRBV24-1 and TRBJ1-5, with TRBD1 as a possible D gene (6 bases). Between the trimmed V and J ends, which lost 1 base and 0 bases, there was a span of 33 bases. Germline CDR1 is KGHDR and CDR2 is SFDVKD. This CDR3 is 24 amino acids long. In nucleotides, the CDR3 is TGTGCCACCAGTGATTTCATACCTCTCCCATGTAGACAGGCCAGGTTCGATAGCAATCAGCCCCAGCATTTT. As protein: CATSDFIPLPCRQARFDSNQPQHF.

The table lists this clone with a few counts. The chain joins TRBV19 to TRBJ1-2; 11 bases map to TRBD1. V was clipped by 1 base and J by 4 bases; unmatched bases: 11. From germline, CDR1 is LNHDA and CDR2 SQIVND (reference sequence). The length of the CDR3 is 18 residues. CDR3 bases: TGTGCCAGTAGTATAGTGCGGACAGGGGGCGCGATGGGCTATGGCTACACCTTC. Translation gives CASSIVRTGGAMGYGYTF.

V and J are TRBV6-5 and TRBJ1-4; unclear D gene. Germline V lookup: CDR1 MNHEY, CDR2 SVGAGI. The length of the CDR3 is 15 residues. Trimming stripped 0 bases from V and 4 bases from J, with 9 bases between. The CDR3 protein is CASSYSFGVNEKLFF. In nucleotides, the CDR3 is TGTGCCAGCAGTTACTCGTTCGGGGTTAATGAAAAACTGTTTTTT.

The J gene is TRBJ1-1, the V gene TRBV7-2; the D gene is possibly TRBD1 (6 bases). The CDR3 is 13 amino acids. Germline lookup yields CDR1 SGHTA and CDR2 FQGNSA. With 5 bases removed from V and 11 bases from J, the gap between germline ends came to 18 bases. Written as DNA, the CDR3 is TGTGCCAGCAGCCAAGGACAGTTTGGCACGGCTTTCTTT. Its translation: CASSQGQFGTAFF.

The genes are TRBV29-1 and TRBJ2-5; weak D call: TRBD2 (6 bases). V lost 8 bases to trimming and J lost 5 bases, with 18 bases between them. This CDR3 contains 13 residues. Germline CDR1 SQVTM, CDR2 ANQGSEA. CDR3 sequence: CSCGLGGLETQYF. DNA of the CDR3: TGCAGCTGTGGTTTAGGAGGGCTTGAGACCCAGTACTTC.

The chain joins TRBV7-8 to TRBJ2-5; 10 bases are shared with TRBD2. This CDR3 spans 18 amino acids. V lost 5 bases and J lost 5; bases outside the gene matches: 17. From germline, CDR1 is SGHVS and CDR2 FQNEAQ. The CDR3 sequence: CASSLRGLAFPLRETQYF. The CDR3 DNA is TGTGCCAGCAGCCTAAGGGGACTAGCGTTTCCCCTGCGGGAGACCCAGTACTTC. The variable domain in full, completed from reference TRBV7-8 and TRBJ2-5, reads GAGVSQSPRYKVAKRGQDVALRCDPISGHVSLFWYQQALGQGPEFLTYFQNEAQLDKSGLPSDRFFAERPEGSVSTLKIQRTQQEDSAVYLCASSLRGLAFPLRETQYFGPGTRLLVL.

The J gene is TRBJ2-5, the V gene TRBV27; 8 bases are a match to TRBD1. The CDR3 runs 17 residues. J gave up 5 bases and V 3 bases, and 14 bases lay outside the gene matches. The germline V gene encodes CDR1 MNHEY and CDR2 SMNVEV (reference sequence). CDR3 DNA sequence: TGTGCCAGCAGTTTTGGCAGGGGGCCAACCCAAAGCGAGACCCAGTACTTC. This gives the protein CASSFGRGPTQSETQYF.

The J gene is TRBJ1-3, the V gene TRBV11-2; D gene ambiguous. CDR3 size: 13 residues. Trimming took 1 base from V and 9 from J, leaving 10 bases between them. Germline loops: CDR1 SGHAT, CDR2 FQNNGV. The CDR3 sequence is CASSLAQYGTIYF. The CDR3 DNA reads as TGTGCCAGCAGCTTAGCTCAGTATGGCACCATATATTTT.

In its sample, this clone was seen once. V is TRBV24-1 and J is TRBJ1-6, with D maybe TRBD1 (5 bases). Per the germline V gene, CDR1 is KGHDR and CDR2 is SFDVKD. There are 17 residues in the CDR3. V gave up 4 bases and J gave up 0 bases, with 12 bases separating them. The CDR3 region has the DNA TGTGCCACCAGTGAGCTACAGGTTAGCTCCTATAATTCACCCCTCCACTTT. Amino acid sequence: CATSELQVSSYNSPLHF.

V is TRBV12-5 and J is TRBJ2-1; D is unclear. Trimming stripped 2 bases from V and 10 bases from J, with 6 bases between. Germline V lookup: CDR1 LGHNT, CDR2 FRNRAP. This CDR3 has 11 residues. The CDR3 DNA reads as TGTGCTAGTGGTTTGAATCAGGAGCAGTTCTTC. The encoded protein is CASGLNQEQFF.

This clone was seen a handful of times. The chain couples TRBV7-9 to TRBJ1-6, with 9 bases matching TRBD1. J gave up 4 bases and V 1 base, and 11 bases lay outside the gene matches. The CDR3 loop spans 19 amino acids. Germline-derived CDR1 and CDR2 are SEHNR and FQNEAQ (reference sequence). The chain's CDR3 is CASSLGGQGPGSYNSPLHF. The DNA of the CDR3 is TGTGCCAGCAGCTTAGGGGGACAGGGCCCTGGATCGTATAATTCACCCCTCCACTTT.

The chain has TRBV2 and TRBJ2-5; TRBD1 might be the D (6 bases). V was cut by 5 bases and J by 1 base, with 8 bases left in between. The CDR3 is made up of 13 amino acids. Germline lookup yields CDR1 SNHLY and CDR2 FYNNEI. In DNA form, the CDR3 reads TGTGCCAGCAGTCGGGACATCCAAGAGACCCAGTACTTC. Its translation: CASSRDIQETQYF. The full variable domain, completed using reference TRBV2 and TRBJ2-5, is EPEVTQTPSHQVTQMGQEVILRCVPISNHLYFYWYRQILGQKVEFLVSFYNNEISEKSEIFDDQFSVERPDGSNFTLKIRSTKLEDSAMYFCASSRDIQETQYFGPGTRLLVL.

The rearrangement uses TRBV5-6 and TRBJ1-5, with 8 nucleotides matching TRBD1. The CDR3 length is 15 residues. Germline-derived CDR1 and CDR2 are SGHDT and YYEEEE. J was trimmed by 3 bases and V by 3 bases; bases with no gene match: 5. DNA for the CDR3: TGTGCCAGCAGCTCCGACAGGGGCGCCAATCAGCCCCAGCATTTT. This gives the protein CASSSDRGANQPQHF.

V gene TRBV5-1 combines with J gene TRBJ2-3; 7 nucleotides match TRBD2. CDR1 and CDR2 (germline): SGHRS, YFSETQ. This CDR3 is built from 14 residues. J gave up 5 bases and V 0 bases, and 3 bases lay outside the gene matches. The CDR3 DNA follows: TGCGCCAGCAGCTTGGAAGGGGAGGGAGATACGCAGTATTTT. Its protein is CASSLEGEGDTQYF.

The chain has TRBV5-5 and TRBJ2-5, with 14 nucleotides matching TRBD2. This CDR3 is 15 amino acids long. V dropped 6 bases and J dropped 3; count of bases not matched to a gene: 4. Germline CDR1 reads SGHKS; CDR2 reads YYEKEE (reference sequence). CDR3 DNA: TGTGCCAGCACCCCGGGACTAGCGGGGGAAGAGACCCAGTACTTC. This gives the protein CASTPGLAGEETQYF.

The V and J genes are TRBV7-2 and TRBJ2-7; D may be TRBD1 (5 bases). The germline CDR1 and CDR2 sequences are SGHTA and FQGNSA. This CDR3 contains 14 residues. The V and J ends lost 0 bases and 4 bases respectively, with 10 bases between them. The CDR3 nucleotides are TGTGCCAGCAGCTTAGCCCACCCAGGGTACGAGCAGTACTTC. Its protein product is CASSLAHPGYEQYF.

This sequence joins TRBV10-3 and TRBJ2-2; 10 bases match TRBD1. CDR3 length: 16 amino acids. Germline CDR1 is ENHRY and CDR2 is SYGVKD. Losses at the gene ends were 2 bases for V and 6 bases for J; bases not matched to a gene: 6. CDR3 region: CAISEGDRGKAGELFF. DNA for the CDR3: TGTGCCATCAGTGAGGGGGACAGGGGAAAGGCCGGGGAGCTGTTTTTT.

The V gene is TRBV5-1, the J gene TRBJ1-6; 7 bases agree with TRBD1. This CDR3 has 14 residues. The V segment lost 3 bases and the J segment 6 bases; nucleotides outside the gene matches: 3. Germline CDR1 SGHRS, CDR2 YFSETQ. CDR3 sequence (DNA): TGCGCCAGCAGCTCTGGGACAGCTAATTCACCCCTCCACTTT. This sequence encodes CASSSGTANSPLHF.

This clone has only a few counts. This chain joins TRBV7-3 and TRBJ2-7, with D perhaps matching TRBD1 (6 bases). From germline, CDR1 is SGHTA and CDR2 FQGTGA. V lost 4 bases and J 4 bases, leaving 11 bases between the germline ends. The CDR3 runs to 13 residues. In nucleotides, the CDR3 is TGTGCCAGCAGCTCGCAGGGGTCTTACGAGCAGTACTTC. It is translated as CASSSQGSYEQYF.

The gene calls are TRBV6-5 and TRBJ2-7; 10 bases align to TRBD1. V shed 5 bases and J 4 bases; nucleotides not matched to a gene: 8. CDR3 length equals 15 residues. Germline-derived CDR1 and CDR2 are MNHEY and SVGAGI. The CDR3 bases are TGTGCCAGCAGTACATCCGGGACAGGGGTATACGAGCAGTACGTC. It yields the protein CASSTSGTGVYEQYV.

The chain joins TRBV3-1 (or the pseudogene TRBV3-2) to TRBJ2-5; 7 positions agree with TRBD1. Germline V gene sequence: CDR1 LGHDT, CDR2 YNNKEL (reference sequence). This CDR3 comprises 12 residues. Germline trimming cut 5 bases from V and 5 bases from J; bases unmatched to any gene: 2. CDR3 coding DNA: TGTGCCAGCAGCGCCAGGGGGGAGACCCAGTACTTC. Protein sequence: CASSARGETQYF.

V usage is TRBV7-8 and J usage is TRBJ1-6; D possibly corresponds to TRBD1 (6 bases). The V and J ends lost 2 bases and 6 bases respectively, with 14 bases between them. CDR1 is SGHVS, CDR2 FQNEAQ, per germline. The CDR3 is made up of 16 amino acids. Written as DNA, the CDR3 is TGTGCCAGCAGCTTAAAGGGGGTTCCCACTAATTCACCCCTCCACTTT. As protein: CASSLKGVPTNSPLHF.

This chain uses TRBV11-2 with TRBJ2-2, with 7 nucleotides matching TRBD1. With V trimmed by 6 bases and J by 5 bases, 6 bases remained unmatched. The germline V gene has CDR1 SGHAT and CDR2 FQNNGV. The CDR3 is made up of 14 amino acids. Here the CDR3 reads CASRTGNPTGELFF. The CDR3 nucleotides are TGTGCCAGCAGGACAGGGAACCCAACCGGGGAGCTGTTTTTT.

The chain employs TRBV27 and TRBJ2-4, with unresolved D. V was trimmed by 3 bases and J by 2 bases, leaving 11 bases between them. Germline V lookup: CDR1 MNHEY, CDR2 SMNVEV (reference sequence). The CDR3 has 15 residues. This CDR3 is CASSFGSASKNIQYF. CDR3 nucleotide sequence: TGTGCCAGCAGTTTTGGTTCCGCGTCCAAAAACATTCAGTACTTC.